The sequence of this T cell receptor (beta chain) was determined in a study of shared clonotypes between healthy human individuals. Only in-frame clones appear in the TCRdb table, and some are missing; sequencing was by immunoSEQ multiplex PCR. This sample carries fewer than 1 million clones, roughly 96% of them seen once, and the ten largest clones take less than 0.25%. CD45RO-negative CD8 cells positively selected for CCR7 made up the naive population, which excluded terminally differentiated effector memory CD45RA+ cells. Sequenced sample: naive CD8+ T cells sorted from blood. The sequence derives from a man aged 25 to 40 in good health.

Here the CDR3 DNA reads TGTGCCAGCAGCTCGGGACTCGGGTCCCCAAATCAGCCCCAGCATTTT. Amino acid sequence: CASSSGLGSPNQPQHF. This rearrangement joins TRBV11-2 to TRBJ1-5; weak D call: TRBD1 (5 bases). CDR3 length: 16 amino acids. The V end lost 4 bases, the J end lost 4 bases, and 17 bases lay between the germline ends. CDR1 and CDR2 from the germline V gene are SGHAT and FQNNGV.